This T cell receptor beta chain was recovered during a study of shared clonotypes between healthy human individuals. Trimming left V 5 bases short and J 3 bases short, with 17 bases between. This CDR3 is 15 amino acids long. Germline lookup yields CDR1 PRHDT and CDR2 FYEKMQ (reference sequence). Clones were sequenced by immunoSEQ multiplex PCR, and TCRdb holds only the in-frame ones, with some missing. The sample lists about 2 million clones; 95% were seen once. The sequencing input was naive CD4+ T cells sorted from blood. Stated subset: CD45RA+ positively selected. The rearrangement links TRBV13 to TRBJ2-7; possible D gene TRBD1, 6 bases. The receptor was isolated from a man younger than 35 in good health. CDR3 in amino acids: CASSPPRDTYYEQYF. The CDR3 DNA reads as TGTGCCAGCAGCCCTCCCCGGGACACTTACTACGAGCAGTACTTC.